The clone carrying this T cell receptor beta chain was seen a few times. The germline gives CDR1 LGHNA, CDR2 YNFKEQ. The V end lost 0 bases, the J end lost 0 bases, and 9 bases lay between the germline ends. The CDR3 runs to 16 residues. The source of the sample is a study of blood T cell repertoires in COVID-19. Profiling relied on immunoSEQ multiplex PCR, and the TCRdb table lists in-frame clones only, not all of them. The sample gives 90,000 to 100,000 clones, 80% to 90% of which show up once; 15% to 19% is in the top ten. The rearrangement joins TRBV4-2 to TRBJ1-5; possibly TRBD1 for D (6 bases). The sequencing input was peripheral blood. The receptor was derived from a human donor in a cohort sampled during active COVID-19. The CDR3 bases are TGTGCCAGCAGCCAAGAGGGGGCTTATAGCAATCAGCCCCAGCATTTT. It is translated as CASSQEGAYSNQPQHF.